The subject of this entry is one TCR beta chain. Its specificity is unknown. The data were taken from a study of CD8 T cells in ankylosing spondylitis. V lost 4 bases to trimming and J lost 3 bases, with 13 bases between them. Germline assignment: CDR1 DFQATT and CDR2 SNEGSKA (reference sequence). The CDR3 sequence is 14 residues long. Researchers built TCR beta libraries using quantitative 5'-RACE with molecular barcodes. MiXCR, run by TCRdb on the 5' RACE reads, gives a single entry per CDR3 protein. There are some 200,000 distinct CDR3 sequences in the sample; 15% to 20% occur only once, and 4.3% lies in the top ten. General study points: Previous work reported some of these motif variants in the synovial fluid and blood of reactive arthritis. Seemingly distinctive of ankylosing spondylitis blood was a TCR beta motif formed by eight highly homologous variants. Disease-associated clones were reportedly significantly overrepresented in matched ankylosing spondylitis synovial fluid.

This chain joins TRBV20-1 and TRBJ2-1; D not resolved. This TCR derives from a male donor aged 5 to 30 with ankylosing spondylitis or in good health (not recorded which). Material: blood, either unsorted or a sorted T cell fraction (not recorded which). CDR3 protein: CSATSLKHYNEQFF. The CDR3 DNA reads as TGCAGTGCTACGTCTTTAAAACACTACAATGAGCAGTTCTTC.